This T cell receptor beta chain was observed in a study of blood T cell repertoires in COVID-19. About the study: Both acute and convalescent COVID-19 samples were obtained from the United States, Italy and Spain. From T cells, B-cell-depleted T cells, or PBMCs came the material, which was cDNA or gDNA.

Original data processing: Researchers report that nucleated cell counts were estimated from reference gene primer amplification. The assay was immunoSEQ multiplex PCR, and TCRdb's table has in-frame clones only and misses some. That table furnishes V, J and clone size, whereas the DNA furnished D and trimming. The repertoire holds more than 80,000 clones, roughly 88% seen once, with about 1.5% in the top ten. CDR1 and CDR2 from the germline V gene are SGHVS and FNYEAQ. V was clipped by 5 bases and J by 1 base, with 6 bases between them. The CDR3 spans 13 residues. The chain uses TRBV7-6 and TRBJ2-1; D not certain. Sequencing was performed on peripheral blood. This TCR was sampled from a human donor with active COVID-19. The donor label of this sample is uncertain. CDR3 protein: CASSPSSYNEQFF. The CDR3 bases are TGTGCCAGCAGCCCCTCTTCCTACAATGAGCAGTTCTTC.